Listed here are 13 T cell receptor beta chains from one sample, sequenced in a study of blood T cell repertoires in COVID-19. TCRdb's table, derived via immunoSEQ multiplex PCR, lists solely in-frame clones and lacks some. This table has around 150,000 clones, approximately 88% appearing once. Sequencing was carried out using PBMCs or T cells enriched from blood (not recorded which). The receptors stem from a woman aged 55-70 years who had recovered from COVID-19.

V gene TRBV7-2 combines with J gene TRBJ1-6, with D possibly TRBD1 on 5 matching bases. Germline V gives CDR1 SGHTA, CDR2 FQGNSA. V lost 8 bases to trimming and J lost 1 base, with 12 bases between them. This CDR3 spans 15 amino acids. CDR3 region: CASGNKGSYNSPLHF. In DNA form, the CDR3 reads TGTGCCAGCGGAAACAAGGGGTCCTATAATTCACCCCTCCACTTT. The variable domain in full, with the rest retrieved from reference TRBV7-2 and TRBJ1-6, is GAGVSQSPSNKVTEKGKDVELRCDPISGHTALYWYRQSLGQGLEFLIYFQGNSAPDKSGLPSDRFSAERTGGSVSTLTIQRTQQEDSAVYLCASGNKGSYNSPLHFGNGTRLTVT.

The genes are TRBV27 and TRBJ2-2, with TRBD1 matching over 9 bases. Germline trimming cut 5 bases from V and 4 bases from J; bases unmatched to any gene: 5. The CDR3 runs to 15 residues. Per the germline V gene, CDR1 is MNHEY and CDR2 is SMNVEV (reference sequence). In nucleotides, the CDR3 is TGTGCCAGCAGTAGCGACAGGGGGGGCACCGGGGAGCTGTTTTTT. Amino acid sequence: CASSSDRGGTGELFF.

This clone was seen more than once but under ten times. The CDR3 coding sequence is TGTGCCAGCTCACCTCAGAAAAACACTGAAGCTTTCTTT. Translated: CASSPQKNTEAFF. The chain joins TRBV18 to TRBJ1-1; D unclear. Germline lookup yields CDR1 KGHSH and CDR2 LQKENI. V lost 3 bases and J 2 bases, leaving 7 bases between the germline ends. The CDR3 extends over 13 amino acids. The full variable domain, completed using reference TRBV18 and TRBJ1-1, is NAGVMQNPRHLVRRRGQEARLRCSPMKGHSHVYWYRQLPEEGLKFMVYLQKENIIDESGMPKERFSAEFPKEGPSILRIQQVVRGDSAAYFCASSPQKNTEAFFGQGTRLTVV.

The chain couples TRBV5-4 to TRBJ2-7; 8 bases match TRBD2. Looked up from germline, CDR1 is SGHNT and CDR2 is YYREEE (reference sequence). The CDR3 is 13 residues long. The V segment lost 4 bases and the J segment 4 bases; nucleotides outside the gene matches: 4. The CDR3 reads CASSPGLEYEQYF. In nucleotides, the CDR3 is TGTGCCAGCAGCCCGGGACTAGAGTACGAGCAGTACTTC.

CDR3 coding DNA: TGCACCAGCAGCCAAGAGCCCGGCTCTGGGGCCAACGTCCTGACTTTC. Its protein product is CTSSQEPGSGANVLTF. The chain combines TRBV1 with TRBJ2-6; the table assigns TRBD2, which was not confirmed against the DNA. TRBV1 is a known pseudogene. The CDR3 runs to 16 residues.

V and J are TRBV3-1 (or the pseudogene TRBV3-2) and TRBJ1-1; TRBD1 is a possible D gene (6 bases). Trimming shortened V by 5 bases and J by 5 bases, and 18 bases separated the two germline ends. The V gene's germline CDR1 is LGHDT and CDR2 YNNKEL (reference sequence). The CDR3 spans 15 residues. The CDR3 DNA follows: TGTGCCAGCAGCTACTCAGGGGTGTTGGGGACTGAAGCTTTCTTT. Its translation is CASSYSGVLGTEAFF.

The gene calls are TRBV19 and TRBJ1-1, with no clear D. This CDR3 comprises 16 residues. CDR1 and CDR2 from the germline V gene are LNHDA and SQIVND (reference sequence). Deletions cut 6 bases from V and 2 bases from J, with 19 bases between. The CDR3 sequence is CASRPTWSQGNTEAFF. CDR3 DNA: TGTGCCAGTAGACCTACTTGGAGCCAAGGAAACACTGAAGCTTTCTTT.

The V gene is TRBV3-1 (or the pseudogene TRBV3-2), the J gene TRBJ2-2, with D perhaps TRBD1 (6 bases). CDR1 and CDR2 from the germline V gene are LGHDT and YNNKEL (reference sequence). V lost 4 bases and J lost 5, with 14 bases in between. This CDR3 comprises 15 residues. The DNA of the CDR3 is TGTGCCAGCAGCCGGGTAGGGGGATCGACCGGGGAGCTGTTTTTT. Translation gives CASSRVGGSTGELFF.

V gene TRBV29-1 combines with J gene TRBJ2-7, with TRBD1 identical over 9 bases. Germline values: CDR1 SQVTM, CDR2 ANQGSEA. This CDR3 comprises 12 residues. Trimming took 4 bases from V and 7 from J; bases not matched to a gene: 5. The CDR3 loop is CSVAPDRGEQYF. The CDR3 DNA reads as TGCAGCGTTGCGCCGGACAGGGGTGAGCAGTACTTC.

This chain joins TRBV10-1 and TRBJ1-1; D remains ambiguous. Germline CDR1 reads WNHNN; CDR2 reads SYGVQD (reference sequence). Deletions cut 5 bases from V and 1 base from J, with 8 bases between. The CDR3 has 13 amino acids. CDR3 sequence reads: CASSQTRNTEAFF. The CDR3 nucleotides are TGCGCCAGCAGTCAAACACGGAACACTGAAGCTTTCTTT.

This rearrangement joins TRBV5-1 to TRBJ2-2; the D gene is possibly TRBD2 (6 bases). V gave up 5 bases and J gave up 3 bases, with 14 bases separating them. The germline gives CDR1 SGHRS, CDR2 YFSETQ. The CDR3 runs 15 residues. CDR3 sequence (DNA): TGCGCCAGCAGTCGCGGCGGGGTGGACACCGGGGAGCTGTTTTTT. Protein: CASSRGGVDTGELFF.

The chain links TRBV5-1 to TRBJ1-1, with a possible D match to TRBD1 (6 bases). V gave up 4 bases and J gave up 4 bases, with 17 bases separating them. Germline CDR1 and CDR2: SGHRS and YFSETQ. The CDR3 spans 15 residues. This chain's CDR3 is CASSPPGGAGTEAFF. The CDR3 DNA sequence: TGCGCCAGCAGCCCTCCGGGGGGCGCGGGCACTGAAGCTTTCTTT.

V and J are TRBV5-4 and TRBJ1-1; TRBD1 matches at 7 bases. Trimming at V came to 4 bases and at J to 7 bases, leaving 10 bases not matched to a gene. This CDR3 is built from 14 residues. Per germline, CDR1 SGHNT and CDR2 YYREEE (reference sequence). CDR3 coding DNA: TGTGCCAGCAGCCTGGGTGGGACAGAGAGTGAAGCTTTCTTT. Translation: CASSLGGTESEAFF. Drawing the rest from reference TRBV5-4 and TRBJ1-1, the complete variable domain is ETGVTQSPTHLIKTRGQQVTLRCSSQSGHNTVSWYQQALGQGPQFIFQYYREEENGRGNFPPRFSGLQFPNYSSELNVNALELDDSALYLCASSLGGTESEAFFGQGTRLTVV.